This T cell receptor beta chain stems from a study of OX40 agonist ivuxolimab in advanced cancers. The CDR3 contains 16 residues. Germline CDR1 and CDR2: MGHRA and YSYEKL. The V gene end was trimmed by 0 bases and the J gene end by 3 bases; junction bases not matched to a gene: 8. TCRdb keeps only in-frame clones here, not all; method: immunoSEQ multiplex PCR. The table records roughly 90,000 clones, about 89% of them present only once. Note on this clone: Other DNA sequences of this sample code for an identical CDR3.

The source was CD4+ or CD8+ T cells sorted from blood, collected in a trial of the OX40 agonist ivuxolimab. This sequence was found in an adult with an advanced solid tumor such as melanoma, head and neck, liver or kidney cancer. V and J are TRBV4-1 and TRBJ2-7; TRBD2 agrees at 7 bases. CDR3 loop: CASSQEESGAFYEQYF. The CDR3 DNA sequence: TGCGCCAGCAGCCAAGAGGAGAGCGGGGCCTTCTACGAGCAGTACTTC.